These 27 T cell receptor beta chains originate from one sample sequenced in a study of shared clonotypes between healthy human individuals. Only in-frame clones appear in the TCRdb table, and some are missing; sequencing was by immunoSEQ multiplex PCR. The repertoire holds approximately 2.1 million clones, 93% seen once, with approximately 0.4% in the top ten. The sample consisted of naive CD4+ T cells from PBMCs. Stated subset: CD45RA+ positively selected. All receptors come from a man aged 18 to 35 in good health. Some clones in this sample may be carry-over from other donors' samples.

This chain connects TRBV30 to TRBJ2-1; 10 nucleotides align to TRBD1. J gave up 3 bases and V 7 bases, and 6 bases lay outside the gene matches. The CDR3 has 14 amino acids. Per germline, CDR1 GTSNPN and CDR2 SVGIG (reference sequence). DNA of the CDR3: TGTGCCTCAGAGGGACAGGGGTTCTACAATGAGCAGTTCTTC. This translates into CASEGQGFYNEQFF.

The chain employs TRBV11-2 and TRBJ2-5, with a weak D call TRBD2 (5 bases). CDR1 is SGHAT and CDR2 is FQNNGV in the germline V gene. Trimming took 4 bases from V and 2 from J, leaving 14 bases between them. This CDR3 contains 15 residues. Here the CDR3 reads CASSYGGTRQETQYF. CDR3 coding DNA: TGTGCCAGCAGCTACGGAGGTACTAGGCAAGAGACCCAGTACTTC.

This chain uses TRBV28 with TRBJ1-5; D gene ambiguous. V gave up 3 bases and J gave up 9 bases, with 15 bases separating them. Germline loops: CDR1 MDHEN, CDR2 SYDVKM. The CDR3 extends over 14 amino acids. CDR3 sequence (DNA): TGTGCCAGCAGTTTCTTTGGTGAGGGTGGGCCCCAGCATTTT. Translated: CASSFFGEGGPQHF.

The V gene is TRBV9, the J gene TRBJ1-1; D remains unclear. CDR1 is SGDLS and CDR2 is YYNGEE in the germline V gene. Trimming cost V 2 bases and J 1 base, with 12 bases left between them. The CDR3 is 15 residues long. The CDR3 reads CASSVMSAQNTEAFF. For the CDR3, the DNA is TGTGCCAGCAGCGTCATGTCCGCGCAGAACACTGAAGCTTTCTTT.

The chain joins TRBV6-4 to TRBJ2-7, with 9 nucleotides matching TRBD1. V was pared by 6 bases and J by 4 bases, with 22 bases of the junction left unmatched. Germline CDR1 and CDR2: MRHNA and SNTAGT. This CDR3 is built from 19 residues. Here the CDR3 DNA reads TGTGCCAGCAGCGTTAGGGACAGGGAATCACGGGTGAGTCCGTACGAGCAGTACTTC. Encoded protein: CASSVRDRESRVSPYEQYF.

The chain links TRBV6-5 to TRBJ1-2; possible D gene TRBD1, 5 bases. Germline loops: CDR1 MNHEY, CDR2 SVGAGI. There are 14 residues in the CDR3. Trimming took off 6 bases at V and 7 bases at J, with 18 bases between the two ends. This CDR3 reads CASSQGGHGTGYTF. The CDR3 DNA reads TGTGCCAGCAGCCAAGGAGGGCACGGGACTGGCTACACCTTC.

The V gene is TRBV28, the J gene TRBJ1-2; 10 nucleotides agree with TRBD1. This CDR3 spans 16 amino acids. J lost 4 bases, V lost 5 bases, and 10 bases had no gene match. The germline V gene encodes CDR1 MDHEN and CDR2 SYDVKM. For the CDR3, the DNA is TGTGCCAGCAGTGAGCCGGTGGGGACAGGGGTCTATGGCTACACCTTC. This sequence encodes CASSEPVGTGVYGYTF.

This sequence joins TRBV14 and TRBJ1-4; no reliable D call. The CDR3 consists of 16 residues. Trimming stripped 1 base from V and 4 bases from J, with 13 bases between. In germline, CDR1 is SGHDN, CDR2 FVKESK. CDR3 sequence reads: CASSQVSGKLNEKLFF. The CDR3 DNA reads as TGTGCCAGCAGCCAAGTTTCAGGCAAACTTAATGAAAAACTGTTTTTT.

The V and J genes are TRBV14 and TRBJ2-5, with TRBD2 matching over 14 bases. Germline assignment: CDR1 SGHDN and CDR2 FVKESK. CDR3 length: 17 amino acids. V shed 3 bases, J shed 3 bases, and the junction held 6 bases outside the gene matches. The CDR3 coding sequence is TGTGCCAGCAGCCAGCGGTCGGGACTAGCGGGAGAAGAGACCCAGTACTTC. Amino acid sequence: CASSQRSGLAGEETQYF. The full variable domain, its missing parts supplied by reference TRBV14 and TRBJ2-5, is EAGVTQFPSHSVIEKGQTVTLRCDPISGHDNLYWYRRVMGKEIKFLLHFVKESKQDESGMPNNRFLAERTGGTYSTLKVQPAELEDSGVYFCASSQRSGLAGEETQYFGPGTRLLVL.

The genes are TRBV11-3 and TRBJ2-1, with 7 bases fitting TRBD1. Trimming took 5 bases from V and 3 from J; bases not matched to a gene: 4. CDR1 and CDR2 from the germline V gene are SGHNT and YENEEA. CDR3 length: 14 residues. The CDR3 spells CASSPGQIYNEQFF. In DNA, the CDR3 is TGTGCCAGCAGCCCGGGACAGATCTACAATGAGCAGTTCTTC. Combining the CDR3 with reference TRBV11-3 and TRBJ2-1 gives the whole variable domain EAGVVQSPRYKIIEKKQPVAFWCNPISGHNTLYWYLQNLGQGPELLIRYENEEAVDDSQLPKDRFSAERLKGVDSTLKIQPAELGDSAVYLCASSPGQIYNEQFFGPGTRLTVL.

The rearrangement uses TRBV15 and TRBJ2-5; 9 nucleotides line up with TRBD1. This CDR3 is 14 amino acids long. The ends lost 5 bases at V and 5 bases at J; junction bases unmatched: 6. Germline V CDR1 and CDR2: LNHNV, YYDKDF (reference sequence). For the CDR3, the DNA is TGTGCCACCAGCCGGACAGGGGCTAGGGAGACCCAGTACTTC. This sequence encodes CATSRTGARETQYF.

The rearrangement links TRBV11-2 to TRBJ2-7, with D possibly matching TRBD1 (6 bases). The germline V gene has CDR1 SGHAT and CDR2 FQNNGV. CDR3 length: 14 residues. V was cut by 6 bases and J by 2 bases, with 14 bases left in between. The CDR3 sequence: CASSINRETYEQYF. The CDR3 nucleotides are TGTGCCAGCAGTATAAACAGGGAAACCTACGAGCAGTACTTC.

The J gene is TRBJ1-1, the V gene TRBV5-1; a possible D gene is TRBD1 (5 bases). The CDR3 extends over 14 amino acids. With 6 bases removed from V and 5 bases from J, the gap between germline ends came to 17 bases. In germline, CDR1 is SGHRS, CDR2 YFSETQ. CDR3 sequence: CASTRGREGTEAFF. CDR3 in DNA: TGCGCCAGCACCCGGGGCAGGGAAGGAACTGAAGCTTTCTTT.

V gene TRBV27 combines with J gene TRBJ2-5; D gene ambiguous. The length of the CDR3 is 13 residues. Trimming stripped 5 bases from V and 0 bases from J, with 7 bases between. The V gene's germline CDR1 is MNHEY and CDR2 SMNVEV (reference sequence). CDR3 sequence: CASSPLYQETQYF. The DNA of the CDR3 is TGTGCCAGCAGTCCCCTGTACCAAGAGACCCAGTACTTC.

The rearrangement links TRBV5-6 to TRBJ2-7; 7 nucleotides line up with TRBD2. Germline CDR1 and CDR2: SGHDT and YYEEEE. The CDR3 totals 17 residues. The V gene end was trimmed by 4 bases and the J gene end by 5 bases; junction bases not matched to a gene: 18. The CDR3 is CASSLGVDSREYHEQYF. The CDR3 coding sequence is TGTGCCAGCAGCCTTGGAGTTGACTCGCGGGAGTACCACGAGCAGTACTTC.

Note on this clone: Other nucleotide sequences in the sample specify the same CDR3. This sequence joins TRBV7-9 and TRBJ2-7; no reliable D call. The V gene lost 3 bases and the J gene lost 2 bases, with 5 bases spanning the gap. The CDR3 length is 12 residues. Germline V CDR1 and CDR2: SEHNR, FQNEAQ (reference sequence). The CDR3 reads CASSFAAYEQYF. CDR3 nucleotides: TGTGCCAGCAGCTTCGCGGCCTACGAGCAGTACTTC.

The CDR3 loop reads CASSYGRGGHTF. In nucleotides, the CDR3 is TGTGCCAGCAGTTACGGCCGCGGGGGGCACACCTTC. The V gene is TRBV6-5, the J gene TRBJ1-2; maybe TRBD1 (6 bases). With 2 bases removed from V and 12 bases from J, the gap between germline ends came to 13 bases. Germline CDR1 is MNHEY and CDR2 is SVGAGI. CDR3 length: 12 residues.

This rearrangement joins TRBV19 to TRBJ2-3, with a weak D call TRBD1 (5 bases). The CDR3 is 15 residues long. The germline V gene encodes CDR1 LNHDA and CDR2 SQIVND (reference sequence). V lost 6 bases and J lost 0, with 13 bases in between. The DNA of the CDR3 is TGTGCCAGTAGCCAACAGGAGACTAGCACAGATACGCAGTATTTT. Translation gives CASSQQETSTDTQYF.

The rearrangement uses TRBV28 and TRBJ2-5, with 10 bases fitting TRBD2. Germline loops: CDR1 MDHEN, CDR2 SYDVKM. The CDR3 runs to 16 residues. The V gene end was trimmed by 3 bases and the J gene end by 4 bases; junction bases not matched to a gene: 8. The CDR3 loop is CASSFLAGASRETQYF. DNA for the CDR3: TGTGCCAGCAGTTTTCTAGCGGGAGCATCCAGAGAGACCCAGTACTTC.

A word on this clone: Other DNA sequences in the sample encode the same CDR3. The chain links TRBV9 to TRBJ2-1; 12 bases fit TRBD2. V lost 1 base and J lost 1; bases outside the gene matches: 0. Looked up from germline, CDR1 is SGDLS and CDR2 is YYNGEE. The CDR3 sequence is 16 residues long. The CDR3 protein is CASSVLAGGSYNEQFF. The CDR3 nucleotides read TGTGCCAGCAGCGTACTAGCGGGAGGGTCCTACAATGAGCAGTTCTTC.

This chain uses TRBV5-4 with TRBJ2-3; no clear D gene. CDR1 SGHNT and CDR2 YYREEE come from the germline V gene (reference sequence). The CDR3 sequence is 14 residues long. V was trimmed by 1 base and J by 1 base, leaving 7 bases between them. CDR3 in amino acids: CASSLPLGTDTQYF. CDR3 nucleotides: TGTGCCAGCAGCTTGCCACTTGGCACAGATACGCAGTATTTT.

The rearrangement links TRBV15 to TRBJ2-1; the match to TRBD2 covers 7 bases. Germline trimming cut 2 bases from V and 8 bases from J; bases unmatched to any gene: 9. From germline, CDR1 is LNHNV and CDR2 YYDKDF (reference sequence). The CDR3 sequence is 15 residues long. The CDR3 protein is CATSRPRTRSDEQFF. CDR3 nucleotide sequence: TGTGCCACCAGCAGACCGAGGACTAGGTCCGATGAGCAGTTCTTC.

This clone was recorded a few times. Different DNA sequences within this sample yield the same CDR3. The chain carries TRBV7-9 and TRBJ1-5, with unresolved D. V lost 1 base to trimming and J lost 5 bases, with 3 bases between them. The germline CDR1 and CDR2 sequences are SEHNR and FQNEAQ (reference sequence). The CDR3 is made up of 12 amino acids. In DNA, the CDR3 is TGTGCCAGCAGCTTAGTCGATCAGCCCCAGCATTTT. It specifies CASSLVDQPQHF.

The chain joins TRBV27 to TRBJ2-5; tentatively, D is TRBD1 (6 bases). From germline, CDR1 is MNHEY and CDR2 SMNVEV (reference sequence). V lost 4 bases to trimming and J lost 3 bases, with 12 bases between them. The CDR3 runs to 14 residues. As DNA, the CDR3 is TGTGCCAGCAGTTCCCTGGACAGAAAAGAGACCCAGTACTTC. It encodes CASSSLDRKETQYF.

The CDR3 protein is CASSLNMGGSADTQYF. CDR3 nucleotide sequence: TGTGCCAGCAGCTTGAATATGGGGGGCTCGGCAGATACGCAGTATTTT. J is TRBJ2-3 and V is TRBV5-4, with D perhaps TRBD1 or TRBD2 (6 bases each). The CDR3 runs 16 residues. From germline, CDR1 is SGHNT and CDR2 YYREEE (reference sequence). Trimming removed 1 base from V and 4 bases from J, with 16 bases in between. Variable domain in full (rest from reference TRBV5-4 and TRBJ2-3): ETGVTQSPTHLIKTRGQQVTLRCSSQSGHNTVSWYQQALGQGPQFIFQYYREEENGRGNFPPRFSGLQFPNYSSELNVNALELDDSALYLCASSLNMGGSADTQYFGPGTRLTVL.

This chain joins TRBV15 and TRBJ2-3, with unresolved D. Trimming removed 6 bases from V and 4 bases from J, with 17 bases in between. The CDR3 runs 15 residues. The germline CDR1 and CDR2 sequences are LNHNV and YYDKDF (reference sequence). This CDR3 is CATSLKLNRADTQYF. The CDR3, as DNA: TGTGCCACCAGTTTGAAACTTAACCGCGCAGATACGCAGTATTTT. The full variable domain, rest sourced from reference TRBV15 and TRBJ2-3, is DAMVIQNPRYQVTQFGKPVTLSCSQTLNHNVMYWYQQKSSQAPKLLFHYYDKDFNNEADTPDNFQSRRPNTSFCFLDIRSPGLGDTAMYLCATSLKLNRADTQYFGPGTRLTVL.

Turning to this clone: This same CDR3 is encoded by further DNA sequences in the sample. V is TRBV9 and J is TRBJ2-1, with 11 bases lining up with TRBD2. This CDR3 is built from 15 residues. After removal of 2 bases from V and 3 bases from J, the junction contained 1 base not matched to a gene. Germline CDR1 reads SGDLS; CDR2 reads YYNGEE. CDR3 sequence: CASSVGTSGYNEQFF. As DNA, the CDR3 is TGTGCCAGCAGCGTGGGGACTAGCGGCTACAATGAGCAGTTCTTC.